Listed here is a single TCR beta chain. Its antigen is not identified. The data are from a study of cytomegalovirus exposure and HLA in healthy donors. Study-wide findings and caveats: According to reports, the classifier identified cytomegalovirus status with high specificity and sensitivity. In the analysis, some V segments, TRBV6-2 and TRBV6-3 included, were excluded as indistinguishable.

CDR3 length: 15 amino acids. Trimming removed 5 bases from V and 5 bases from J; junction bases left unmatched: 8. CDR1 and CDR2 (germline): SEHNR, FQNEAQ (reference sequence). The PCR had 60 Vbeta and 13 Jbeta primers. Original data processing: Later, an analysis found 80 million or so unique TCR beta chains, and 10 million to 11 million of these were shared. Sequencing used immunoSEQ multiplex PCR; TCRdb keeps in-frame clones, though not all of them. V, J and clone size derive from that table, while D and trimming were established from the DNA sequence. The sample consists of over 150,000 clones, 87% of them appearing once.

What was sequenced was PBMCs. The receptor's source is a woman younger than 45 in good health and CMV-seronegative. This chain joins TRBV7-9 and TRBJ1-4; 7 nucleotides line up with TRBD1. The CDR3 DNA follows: TGTGCCAGCAGCCCCCCGGGACAGATAAATGAAAAACTGTTTTTT. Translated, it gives CASSPPGQINEKLFF.